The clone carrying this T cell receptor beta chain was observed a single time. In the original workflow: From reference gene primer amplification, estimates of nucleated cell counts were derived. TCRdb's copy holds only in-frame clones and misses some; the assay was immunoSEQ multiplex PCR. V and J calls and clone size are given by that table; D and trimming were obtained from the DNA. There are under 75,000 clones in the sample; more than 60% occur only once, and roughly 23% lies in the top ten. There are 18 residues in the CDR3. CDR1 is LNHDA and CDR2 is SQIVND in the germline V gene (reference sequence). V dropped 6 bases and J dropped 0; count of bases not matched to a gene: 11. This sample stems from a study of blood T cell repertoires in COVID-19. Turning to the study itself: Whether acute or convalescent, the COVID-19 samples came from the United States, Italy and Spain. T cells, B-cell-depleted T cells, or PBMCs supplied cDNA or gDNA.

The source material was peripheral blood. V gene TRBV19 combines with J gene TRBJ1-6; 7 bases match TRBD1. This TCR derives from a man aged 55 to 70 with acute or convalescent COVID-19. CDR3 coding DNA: TGTGCCAGTAGCCGGGACAGCTTATCGAGCTCCTATAATTCACCCCTCCACTTT. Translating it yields CASSRDSLSSSYNSPLHF.